Listed below are T cell receptor beta chains from one sample, sequenced in a study of blood T cell repertoires in COVID-19. Profiled with immunoSEQ multiplex PCR; TCRdb holds only in-frame clones, not every one. Here the sample spans approximately 230,000 clones, 86% being singletons. The sequenced sample consisted of peripheral blood. These receptors originate from a man aged 25-45 years who had recovered from COVID-19. Each CDR3 is given with its conserved first and last residue. The order of the fields is D gene, J gene, V gene, clone size, CDR3 DNA, CDR3 protein. The D gene is left open where the match is weak. Clone size appears in some rows only: once, few, many, or a class for an expanded clone.

NA	TRBJ1-2	TRBV11-2	NA	TGTGCCAGCAGCTTGAGAACGCAGCGCCCCAACTATGGCTACACCTTC	CASSLRTQRPNYGYTF
NA	TRBJ2-7	TRBV5-1	NA	TGCGCCAGCAGCTTGGAGTCAGGACATCTCGACGAGCAGTACTTC	CASSLESGHLDEQYF
TRBD1	TRBJ1-2	TRBV11-3	once	TGTGCCAGCAGCTCAGCGGGACAGGGGATCTATGGCTACACCTTC	CASSSAGQGIYGYTF
NA	TRBJ2-7	TRBV6-2/TRBV6-3	NA	TGTGCCAGCAGTTATGACAGCCAACTACCCTACGAGCAGTACTTC	CASSYDSQLPYEQYF
TRBD1	TRBJ1-4	TRBV5-1	NA	TGCGCCAGCACCCTTCAGGGGGCCGATGAAAAACTGTTTTTT	CASTLQGADEKLFF
NA	TRBJ2-3	TRBV19	NA	TGTGCCAGTGCCACCAGGGGGGCAGGAGATACGCAGTATTTT	CASATRGAGDTQYF
NA	TRBJ1-1	TRBV11-3	few	TGTGCCAGCAGTGGACAGAAAAACACTGAAGCTTTCTTT	CASSGQKNTEAFF
TRBD2	TRBJ2-3	TRBV5-1	once	TGCGCCAGCAGCTCCCGACTAGCGGGGAGCACAGATACGCAGTATTTT	CASSSRLAGSTDTQYF
NA	TRBJ1-2	TRBV6-6	NA	TGTGCCAGCAGTTACGTGGACGGGGGGTCTGGTGGCTACACCTTC	CASSYVDGGSGGYTF
NA	TRBJ2-3	TRBV14	NA	TGTGCCAGCAGCTGGTCGGGGGTGCCTACGCAGTATTTT	CASSWSGVPTQYF
NA	TRBJ2-7	TRBV19	once	TGTGCCAGTAGTATTGGCCACGAGCAGTACTTC	CASSIGHEQYF
NA	TRBJ1-1	TRBV10-1	few	TGCGCCAGCAGTGACCGGGGGAACACTGAAGCTTTCTTT	CASSDRGNTEAFF
TRBD2	TRBJ2-1	TRBV13	NA	TGTGCCAGCAGCCTTCCCGGGACTAGCGGGGGCAATGAGCAGTTCTTC	CASSLPGTSGGNEQFF
TRBD2	TRBJ2-3	TRBV7-9	NA	TGTGCCAGCAGCCCGACTAGCGGGGCCACTAGCACAGATACGCAGTATTTT	CASSPTSGATSTDTQYF
TRBD2	TRBJ2-3	TRBV5-1	NA	TGCGCCAGCAGCTTCGGAACTAGCGTTACAGATACGCAGTATTTT	CASSFGTSVTDTQYF
NA	TRBJ1-1	TRBV15	NA	TGTGCCACCAGCAGAGTGAGGAACACTGAAGCTTTCTTT	CATSRVRNTEAFF
TRBD1	TRBJ2-7	TRBV7-6	NA	TGTGCCAGCAGCTCAGGACAGGGGGCCAACGAGCAGTACTTC	CASSSGQGANEQYF
NA	TRBJ1-1	TRBV6-5	NA	TGTGCCAGCAGTTACTCGTACGGGAGGAACACTGAAGCTTTCTTT	CASSYSYGRNTEAFF
NA	TRBJ1-3	TRBV12-3/TRBV12-4	NA	TGTGCCAGCAGTTTCGGTGGAAACACCATATATTTT	CASSFGGNTIYF
TRBD1	TRBJ2-7	TRBV19	NA	TGTGCCAGTAGTCCGGGACAGGCGCGGGGCGAGCAGTACTTC	CASSPGQARGEQYF
TRBD1	TRBJ2-7	TRBV4-1	NA	TGCGCCAGCAGCCAAGAGGGACAGGCCGCCTACGAGCAGTACTTC	CASSQEGQAAYEQYF
NA	TRBJ1-6	TRBV5-1	NA	TGCGCCAGCAGTCCCAGGACAAGCAACAACTCACCCCTCCACTTT	CASSPRTSNNSPLHF
NA	TRBJ2-3	TRBV2	NA	TGTGCCAGGGGCAGAGGCCGGAGGACAGATACGCAGTATTTT	CARGRGRRTDTQYF
TRBD1	TRBJ1-2	TRBV7-8	NA	TGTGCCAGCAGCCCGGACAGGTACTATGGCTACACCTTC	CASSPDRYYGYTF
TRBD1	TRBJ2-7	TRBV4-1	NA	TGCGCCAGCAGCCAAGGGACCGGGACAGGATACGAGCAGTACTTC	CASSQGTGTGYEQYF
TRBD1	TRBJ1-1	TRBV19	NA	TGTGCCAGTAGGACCGGGACAGGGACTGAAGCTTTCTTT	CASRTGTGTEAFF